This TCR beta chain was sequenced for a study of T-cell memory formation after mild COVID-19. MiXCR, run by TCRdb on the 5' RACE reads, gives a single entry per CDR3 protein. This sample carries about 100,000 distinct CDR3 sequences, 15% to 20% of them seen once, and the ten largest clones take 5% to 6.5%. This clonotype was counted at least ten times. Looked up from germline, CDR1 is SGHRS and CDR2 is YFSETQ. V lost 4 bases and J lost 6; bases outside the gene matches: 10. CDR3 length equals 15 residues. This chain uses TRBV5-1 with TRBJ2-1; 7 nucleotides match TRBD1. The sequence derives from a young man who had mild COVID-19 (a few samples of this study predate the infection). Cell type and time point are not known. Sequencing was carried out using PBMCs or a T cell subset sorted from them (not recorded which). DNA of the CDR3: TGCGCCAGCAGCCAGAGACAGGGTAGAAGCAATGAGCAGTTCTTC. Translated: CASSQRQGRSNEQFF.